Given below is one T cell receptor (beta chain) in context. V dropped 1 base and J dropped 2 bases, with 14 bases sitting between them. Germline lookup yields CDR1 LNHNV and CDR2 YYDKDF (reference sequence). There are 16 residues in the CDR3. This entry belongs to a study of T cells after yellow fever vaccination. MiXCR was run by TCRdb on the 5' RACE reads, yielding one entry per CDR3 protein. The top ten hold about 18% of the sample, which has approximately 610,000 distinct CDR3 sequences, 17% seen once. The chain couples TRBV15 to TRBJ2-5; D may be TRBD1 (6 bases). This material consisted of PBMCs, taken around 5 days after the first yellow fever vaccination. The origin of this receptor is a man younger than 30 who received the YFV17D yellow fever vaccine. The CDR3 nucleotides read TGTGCCACCAGCAGAGGCGAAGGACAGCTACAAGAGACCCAGTACTTC. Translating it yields CATSRGEGQLQETQYF.